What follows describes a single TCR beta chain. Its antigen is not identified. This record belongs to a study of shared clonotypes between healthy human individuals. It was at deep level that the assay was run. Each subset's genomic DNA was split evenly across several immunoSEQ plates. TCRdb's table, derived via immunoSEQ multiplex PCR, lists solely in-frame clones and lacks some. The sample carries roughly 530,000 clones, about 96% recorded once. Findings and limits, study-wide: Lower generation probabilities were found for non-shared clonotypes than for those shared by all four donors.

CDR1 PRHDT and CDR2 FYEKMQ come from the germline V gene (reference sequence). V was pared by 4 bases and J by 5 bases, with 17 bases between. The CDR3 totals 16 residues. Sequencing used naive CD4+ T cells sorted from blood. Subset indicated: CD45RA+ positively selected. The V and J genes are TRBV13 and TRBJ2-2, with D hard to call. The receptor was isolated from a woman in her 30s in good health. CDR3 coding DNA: TGTGCCAGCAGCTCCCCCCCGGGCGCAGTGACCGGGGAGCTGTTTTTT. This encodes CASSSPPGAVTGELFF.